This T cell receptor (beta chain) appears in the sequencing data of a study of CD8+CD57+ T cells in acquired aplastic anemia. Those patients picked for sequencing had displayed CD8+CD57+ cell expansion on flow cytometry. Genomic DNA, the template, was used for profiling of the TCR beta VDJ and CDR3. TCRdb passed the reads through MiXCR, listing each CDR3 protein once. Of 100,000 to 150,000 distinct CDR3 sequences in the sample, 30% to 45% were seen once. Sequencing was performed on sorted CD4+, CD8+, or CD8+CD57+ T cells (not recorded which) from PBMCs. This clonotype was sampled from a human donor with aplastic anemia.

CDR3 protein: CASSPAGDSSYNEQFF. Written as DNA, the CDR3 is TGTGCCAGCAGCCCAGCGGGGGATAGCTCCTACAATGAGCAGTTCTTC. The chain links TRBV9 to TRBJ2-1; 8 positions match TRBD2. V trimming: 4 bases; J trimming: 0 bases; junction bases outside the gene matches: 6. Per the germline V gene, CDR1 is SGDLS and CDR2 is YYNGEE. The CDR3 covers 16 residues.